This T cell receptor beta chain was found in a study of T cell responses to AZD1222 COVID-19 vaccine. Repertoires were generated with immunoSEQ multiplex PCR, while TCRdb's copy carries only in-frame clones and drops some. Of more than 120,000 clones detected, over 85% appear once; the ten largest clones hold 1.5% to 2%. Overall study findings and caveats: Clonal diversity may have been underestimated in mostly white British donors. Spike as a whole was targeted by vaccine-associated CD4 TCRs, dominant at 160-218 and 743-854.

Turning to this clone: Its antigen is undetermined.

This clonotype was obtained from an adult who received the AZD1222 COVID-19 vaccine. Specimen: peripheral blood, collected 28 days after the second AZD1222 dose.

Written as DNA, the CDR3 is TGTGCCAGCAGTGAGGCGTCCCACTCTGGAAACACCATATATTTT. It is translated as CASSEASHSGNTIYF. The chain recombines TRBV2 with TRBJ1-3; D gene ambiguous. Trimming shortened V by 3 bases and J by 0 bases, and 9 bases separated the two germline ends. Germline V CDR1 and CDR2: SNHLY, FYNNEI. This CDR3 is 15 amino acids long.